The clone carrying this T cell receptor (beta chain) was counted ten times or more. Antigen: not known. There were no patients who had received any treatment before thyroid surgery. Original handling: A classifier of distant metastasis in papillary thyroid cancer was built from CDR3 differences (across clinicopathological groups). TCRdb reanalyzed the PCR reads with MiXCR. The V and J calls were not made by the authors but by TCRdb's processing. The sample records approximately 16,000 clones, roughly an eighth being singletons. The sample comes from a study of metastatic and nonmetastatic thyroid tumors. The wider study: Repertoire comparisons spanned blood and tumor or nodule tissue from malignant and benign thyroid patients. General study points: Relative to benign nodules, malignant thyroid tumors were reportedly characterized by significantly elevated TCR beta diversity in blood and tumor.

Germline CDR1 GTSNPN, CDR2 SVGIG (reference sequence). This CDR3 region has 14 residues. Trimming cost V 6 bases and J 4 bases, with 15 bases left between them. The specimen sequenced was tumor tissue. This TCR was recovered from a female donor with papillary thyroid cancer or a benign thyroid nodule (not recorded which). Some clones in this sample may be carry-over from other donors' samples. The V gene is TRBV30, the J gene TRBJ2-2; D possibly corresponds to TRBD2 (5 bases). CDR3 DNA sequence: TGTGCCTGCTCCGGGAAGGTGCCCACCGGGGAGCTGTTTTTT. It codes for CACSGKVPTGELFF.